Sequencing of this T cell receptor beta chain was carried out in a study of early T cells in non-severe SARS-CoV-2 infection. About the study: Bulk RNA isolated from unsorted whole blood underwent sequencing; chains were not paired.

Unique molecular identifiers were added to individual cDNA molecules. TCRdb re-analysed the 5' RACE reads in MiXCR, keeping a single row per CDR3 protein. The sample consists of over 30,000 distinct CDR3 sequences, about 7.4% of them appearing once. Study-wide results and caveats: Clonotype matching in VDJdb favored anti-spike CD8 responses and did not capture private and CD4 specificities.

This clonotype appeared many times. The target antigen is unknown. The CDR3 covers 13 residues. Sequencing used whole blood, obtained at baseline. This sequence originates from an adult who was a healthcare worker with PCR-confirmed SARS-CoV-2 infection or an uninfected control (not recorded which). This chain connects TRBV12-2 to TRBJ2-7; the D call in the table, TRBD1, was not verified against the DNA. TRBV12-2 is a known pseudogene. The CDR3 protein is CASRSPGRGEQYF. The DNA for the CDR3 is TGTGCAAGTCGCTCCCCCGGCAGGGGCGAGCAGTACTTC.